This paragraph reports one T cell receptor beta chain. What it binds is unknown. Read data end 3 residues before the CDR3 end; the end is taken from the germline J gene. The data were taken from a study of T cells in women clearing cervical HPV infection. All donors had a single incident cervical HPV16 infection, not prevalent. The CDR3 has 17 amino acids. Germline assignment: CDR1 SGHRS and CDR2 YFSETQ. J gave up 1 base and V 5 bases, and 12 bases lay outside the gene matches. Only in-frame clones appear in the TCRdb table, and some are missing; sequencing was by immunoSEQ multiplex PCR. There are approximately 37,000 clones in the sample, with under 8% held by the top ten. General study findings and limits: TRBV6-7 abundance was lower in cases than controls (around 0.1% versus 0.15%).

The chain combines TRBV5-1 with TRBJ2-5; 9 nucleotides agree with TRBD2. The sequence derives from a woman aged 18 to 75 with a cervical HPV16 infection that either progressed to CIN3+ or cleared (not recorded which). Sequencing was carried out using blood buffy coat. The CDR3 spells CASSPISGGGAQETQYF. The part of the CDR3 DNA that was read is TGCGCCAGCAGTCCGATTAGCGGGGGAGGAGCCCAAGAGACC.